A selection of T cell receptor beta chains follows, all from one sample in a study of Ad26.COV2.S vaccination and SARS-CoV-2 variants. TCRdb's copy holds only in-frame clones and misses some; the assay was immunoSEQ multiplex PCR. The data show 300,000 to 450,000 clones, 85% seen once. The specimen was peripheral blood, collected in a trial of Ad26.COV2.S vaccine versus placebo. These receptors were collected from a person between 18 and 65 years old who received the Ad26.COV2.S COVID-19 vaccine or a placebo. The CDR3 runs from the conserved cysteine through the conserved F or W. D genes are given only for firm matches. For some rows the clone size is stated as once, few or many, or as a class when expanded; others skip it.

J gene | D gene | V gene | clone size | CDR3 protein | CDR3 DNA
TRBJ2-2 | - | TRBV7-2 | - | CASSLELGNTGELFF | TGTGCCAGCAGCTTAGAGTTGGGGAACACCGGGGAGCTGTTTTTT
TRBJ2-5 | TRBD2 | TRBV7-2 | - | CASSASGRASETQYF | TGTGCCAGCAGCGCCAGCGGGAGGGCCAGCGAGACCCAGTACTTC
TRBJ1-5 | - | TRBV7-8 | - | CASSLRGGQPQHF | TGTGCCAGCAGCTTGAGGGGGGGACAGCCCCAGCATTTT
TRBJ2-2 | - | TRBV10-3 | - | CAISESTANTGELFF | TGTGCCATCAGTGAGTCGACAGCGAACACCGGGGAGCTGTTTTTT
TRBJ1-1 | - | TRBV3-1/TRBV3-2 | few | CASSQGDREAFF | TGTGCCAGCAGCCAAGGCGACAGGGAAGCTTTCTTT
TRBJ1-1 | TRBD1 | TRBV18 | - | CASSQSPGQGSTEAFF | TGTGCCAGCTCCCAATCGCCGGGACAGGGGTCGACTGAAGCTTTCTTT
TRBJ1-3 | TRBD1 | TRBV7-2 | - | CASSSWRRGLGNTIYF | TGTGCCAGCAGCTCGTGGAGAAGGGGGCTAGGAAACACCATATATTTT
TRBJ1-1 | - | TRBV28 | - | CASSFKGGAFF | TGTGCCAGCAGTTTTAAGGGAGGAGCTTTCTTT
TRBJ2-1 | TRBD2 | TRBV28 | - | CASRRGTSGSLVEQFF | TGTGCCAGCAGAAGAGGGACTAGCGGGAGTCTTGTTGAGCAGTTCTTC
TRBJ1-5 | TRBD1 | TRBV30 | - | CAWSVWGTDRNQPQHF | TGTGCCTGGAGTGTATGGGGGACAGATCGCAATCAGCCCCAGCATTTT
TRBJ2-5 | - | TRBV2 | - | CASSKNPPEQETQYF | TGTGCCAGCAGTAAAAACCCGCCAGAGCAAGAGACCCAGTACTTC
TRBJ2-3 | - | TRBV7-2 | - | CASSPDALRRTDTQYF | TGTGCCAGCAGCCCCGATGCACTTAGGAGGACAGATACGCAGTATTTT
TRBJ1-1 | - | TRBV19 | - | CASSIGRGNQLLNTEAFF | TGTGCCAGTAGTATAGGAAGAGGGAACCAACTACTGAACACTGAAGCTTTCTTT
TRBJ2-1 | - | TRBV24-1 | - | CATSEPGLTIDEQFF | TGTGCCACCAGTGAACCGGGACTCACAATCGATGAGCAGTTCTTC
TRBJ2-7 | - | TRBV10-2 | once | CASGQLVDEQYF | TGCGCCAGCGGGCAACTAGTTGACGAGCAGTACTTC
TRBJ1-2 | TRBD1 | TRBV19 | - | CASTGKVRGLNYGYTF | TGTGCCAGTACGGGGAAAGTCAGGGGGCTTAACTATGGCTACACCTTC
TRBJ2-3 | - | TRBV7-8 | - | CASSFQADTDTQYF | TGTGCCAGCAGCTTTCAAGCGGACACAGATACGCAGTATTTT
TRBJ2-1 | TRBD1 | TRBV10-1 | - | CASSESTRQGSYNEQFF | TGCGCCAGCAGTGAGTCAACCCGACAGGGGTCCTACAATGAGCAGTTCTTC
TRBJ2-3 | - | TRBV29-1 | - | CSVEGRVSDTQYF | TGCAGCGTGGAGGGCCGGGTTTCTGATACGCAGTATTTT
TRBJ2-3 | TRBD2 | TRBV9 | - | CASSALMGTSGRADTQYF | TGTGCCAGCAGCGCCCTGATGGGGACTAGCGGGAGGGCGGATACGCAGTATTTT
TRBJ1-6 | - | TRBV3-1/TRBV3-2 | once | CASRGDTYNSPLHF | TGTGCCAGTCGGGGCGATACCTATAATTCACCCCTCCACTTT
TRBJ2-1 | TRBD2 | TRBV4-1 | - | CASSQDSLAGALIINEQFF | TGCGCCAGCAGCCAAGATTCACTAGCGGGGGCCCTAATAATTAATGAGCAGTTCTTC
TRBJ1-6 | - | TRBV18 | - | CASSPLSVANSPLHF | TGTGCCAGCTCACCCCTCTCGGTTGCAAATTCACCCCTCCACTTT
TRBJ2-2 | - | TRBV19 | few | CASGSKATTGELFF | TGTGCCAGTGGTTCGAAGGCCACCACCGGGGAGCTGTTTTTT
TRBJ1-5 | TRBD1 | TRBV18 | few | CASSPDRGGNQPQHF | TGTGCCAGCTCACCTGACAGGGGTGGCAATCAGCCCCAGCATTTT
TRBJ1-2 | - | TRBV7-8 | - | CASSQGSNYGYTF | TGTGCCAGCAGCCAGGGGTCCAACTATGGCTACACCTTC
TRBJ2-2 | TRBD1 | TRBV9 | - | CASSPRDRGRGGELFF | TGTGCCAGCAGCCCCAGGGACAGGGGGCGAGGTGGGGAGCTGTTTTTT
TRBJ2-1 | TRBD2 | TRBV19 | - | CASSINLASGGSAYNEQFF | TGTGCCAGTAGTATTAATTTGGCTAGCGGGGGGAGTGCCTACAATGAGCAGTTCTTC
TRBJ2-2 | TRBD2 | TRBV5-1 | - | CASSLESGRNTGELFF | TGCGCCAGCAGCTTGGAGAGCGGGAGGAACACCGGGGAGCTGTTTTTT
TRBJ2-3 | TRBD2 | TRBV9 | - | CASSVATSGLDTQYF | TGTGCCAGCAGCGTAGCTACTAGCGGGCTTGATACGCAGTATTTT
TRBJ1-1 | TRBD1 | TRBV7-9 | - | CASSVNRGKGAEAFF | TGTGCCAGCAGCGTAAACAGGGGGAAAGGGGCTGAAGCTTTCTTT
TRBJ2-2 | - | TRBV30 | - | CAWTRLGPGTGELFF | TGTGCCTGGACCCGACTAGGTCCAGGGACCGGGGAGCTGTTTTTT
TRBJ2-1 | TRBD2 | TRBV30 | once | CAWIDGGYNEQFF | TGTGCCTGGATTGACGGGGGGTACAATGAGCAGTTCTTC
TRBJ1-2 | - | TRBV29-1 | - | CSVRSPGTGYTF | TGCAGCGTTAGAAGTCCGGGTACTGGCTACACCTTC
TRBJ2-1 | TRBD1 | TRBV18 | - | CASSPLTGDPTSYNEQFF | TGTGCCAGCTCACCGCTGACAGGGGATCCAACCTCCTACAATGAGCAGTTCTTC
TRBJ1-2 | - | TRBV4-1 | - | CASSQEGALRSGYTF | TGCGCCAGCAGCCAAGAAGGGGCCCTCCGGAGTGGCTACACCTTC
TRBJ2-5 | - | TRBV6-2/TRBV6-3 | - | CASSFHRAQETQYF | TGTGCCAGCAGTTTCCACCGGGCCCAAGAGACCCAGTACTTC
TRBJ1-4 | TRBD1 | TRBV7-9 | - | CASSQNTGVGEKLFF | TGTGCCAGCAGTCAGAATACAGGGGTTGGAGAAAAACTGTTTTTT
TRBJ2-3 | - | TRBV9 | - | CASSVEIAPDTQYF | TGTGCCAGCAGCGTGGAGATAGCCCCAGATACGCAGTATTTT
TRBJ2-2 | - | TRBV11-3 | - | CASSPAPGELFF | TGTGCCAGCAGCCCCGCCCCCGGGGAGCTGTTTTTT
TRBJ1-5 | - | TRBV7-9 | - | CASSLSAANQPQHF | TGTGCCAGCAGCTTAAGCGCAGCTAATCAGCCCCAGCATTTT
TRBJ2-7 | TRBD1 | TRBV5-4 | - | CASSLGGTGLGYEQYF | TGTGCCAGCAGCTTGGGCGGGACAGGGTTAGGTTACGAGCAGTACTTC
TRBJ1-5 | - | TRBV10-3 | - | CAISEDGAYQPQHF | TGTGCCATCAGTGAGGACGGAGCCTACCAGCCCCAGCATTTT
TRBJ1-1 | - | TRBV30 | - | CAWNTALNTEAFF | TGTGCCTGGAATACAGCGTTGAACACTGAAGCTTTCTTT
TRBJ2-7 | - | TRBV4-3 | - | CASSQDRWTEDYEQYF | TGCGCCAGCAGCCAAGACCGATGGACGGAAGACTACGAGCAGTACTTC
TRBJ2-7 | - | TRBV5-4 | - | CASSLVGVEQYF | TGTGCCAGCAGCTTGGTAGGGGTAGAGCAGTACTTC
TRBJ2-5 | TRBD1 | TRBV6-2/TRBV6-3 | - | CASSYTGQVETQYF | TGTGCCAGCAGTTACACCGGACAGGTGGAGACCCAGTACTTC
TRBJ2-7 | TRBD1 | TRBV29-1 | - | CSVNHGQGAYEQYF | TGCAGCGTGAATCACGGACAGGGCGCCTACGAGCAGTACTTC
TRBJ2-3 | TRBD2 | TRBV7-2 | - | CASSLSGSRPTSTDTQYF | TGTGCCAGCAGCTTAAGCGGGAGCCGCCCAACCAGCACAGATACGCAGTATTTT
TRBJ2-7 | TRBD1 | TRBV19 | - | CASSITGTGSSYEQYF | TGTGCCAGTAGTATTACCGGGACAGGGAGCTCCTACGAGCAGTACTTC
TRBJ1-6 | - | TRBV27 | few | CASAYLTGPSPLHF | TGTGCCAGCGCTTACTTGACAGGACCCTCACCCCTCCACTTT
TRBJ2-3 | - | TRBV20-1 | - | CSANHRDTQYF | TGCAGTGCCAACCACCGGGATACGCAGTATTTT
TRBJ1-5 | - | TRBV12-5 | once | CASALLGETRNQPQHF | TGTGCTAGTGCTCTCCTGGGAGAGACCCGCAATCAGCCCCAGCATTTT
TRBJ2-1 | TRBD2 | TRBV24-1 | - | CATSDTSGRVYNEQFF | TGTGCCACCAGTGATACGAGCGGGAGGGTCTACAATGAGCAGTTCTTC